A single sample gave rise to the 21 T cell receptor beta chains below, sequenced in a study of T cell clonality in common variable immunodeficiency. Profiled with immunoSEQ multiplex PCR; TCRdb holds only in-frame clones, not every one. This repertoire holds 15,000 to 20,000 clones, and none appear only once. No antigen has been identified for these receptors. Study results and limitations: Reportedly, TCR beta sequences from common variable immunodeficiency showed fewer deletions and N-nucleotide insertions.

The sample taken for sequencing was peripheral blood mononuclear cells. These receptor sequences come from a human donor with common variable immunodeficiency.

About this clone: A read error is possible here, since a much larger clone lies one base away. The CDR3 goes on 3 residues after the read ends, and that part is filled in from the germline J gene. The same CDR3 is also encoded by other DNA sequences in this sample. The chain employs TRBV30 and TRBJ2-1; 9 bases align to TRBD1. V lost 3 bases, J lost 7 bases, and 13 bases stayed unmatched. Germline V CDR1 and CDR2: GTSNPN, SVGIG (reference sequence). The CDR3 totals 16 residues. The sequenced part of the CDR3 DNA is TGTGCCTGGAGGGGTAGTAGACAGGGGGTGGGGAATGAG. Encoded protein: CAWRGSRQGVGNE. The whole CDR3 protein reads CAWRGSRQGVGNEQFF.

This clone was seen at least ten times. The missing CDR3 end, 3 residues past where the read stops, is filled in from the germline J gene. The rearrangement uses TRBV5-1 and TRBJ2-2; 7 nucleotides line up with TRBD1. The germline V gene encodes CDR1 SGHRS and CDR2 YFSETQ. This CDR3 is built from 14 residues. J gave up 2 bases and V 5 bases, and 3 bases lay outside the gene matches. CDR3 DNA (partial): TGCGCCAGCAGGGGGACAGCTAACACCGGGGAG. Protein sequence: CASRGTANTGE. The CDR3 reads in full as CASRGTANTGELFF. Variable domain in full (rest from reference TRBV5-1 and TRBJ2-2): KAGVTQTPRYLIKTRGQQVTLSCSPISGHRSVSWYQQTPGQGLQFLFEYFSETQRNKGNFPGRFSGRQFSNSRSEMNVSTLELGDSALYLCASRGTANTGELFFGEGSRLTVL.

This clone was seen repeatedly, ten times or more. The CDR3 goes on 3 residues after the read ends, and that part is filled in from the germline J gene. The genes are TRBV7-3 and TRBJ2-3; 12 bases map to TRBD2. V was pared by 1 base and J by 3 bases, with 20 bases of the junction left unmatched. This CDR3 has 22 residues. Germline V lookup: CDR1 SGHTA, CDR2 FQGTGA. The CDR3: CASSLRAAGLAGLGGGTDTQYF. The sequenced CDR3 bases are TGTGCCAGCAGCTTAAGGGCCGCGGGACTAGCGGGCCTTGGGGGAGGAACAGATACG.

This clone has just a few counts. CDR3 region: CASSMASGIYEQYF. The covered CDR3 bases are TGTGCCAGTAGTATGGCTAGCGGGATCTACGAG. The chain carries TRBV19 and TRBJ2-7, with 9 bases matching TRBD2. The read halts 3 residues ahead of the CDR3 end, with the missing end drawn from the germline J gene. This CDR3 comprises 14 residues. CDR1 and CDR2 from the germline V gene are LNHDA and SQIVND (reference sequence). V lost 3 bases, J lost 3 bases, and 3 bases stayed unmatched.

This clone occurred many times. The read terminates 3 residues before the CDR3 end, so the remaining end is supplied by the germline J gene. The rearrangement uses TRBV18 and TRBJ1-1, with D perhaps TRBD1 (5 bases). Germline CDR1 reads KGHSH; CDR2 reads LQKENI. This CDR3 contains 14 residues. V dropped 4 bases and J dropped 2 bases, with 11 bases sitting between them. The CDR3 protein is CASSQDTVNTEAFF. The CDR3 bases that were read are TGTGCCAGCTCACAGGACACGGTAAACACTGAA.

In its sample, this clone was seen many times. The CDR3 end falls 3 residues outside the read, so it is completed with the germline J gene. The chain links TRBV11-2 to TRBJ2-7; tentative D call: TRBD2 (6 bases). Germline V gene sequence: CDR1 SGHAT, CDR2 FQNNGV. CDR3 length: 15 amino acids. The ends were cut back, 6 bases at V and 3 bases at J, with 18 bases in the middle. The sequenced part of the CDR3 DNA is TGTGCCAGCAGAGAACCGGGACTGGGGGTCTACGAG. This encodes CASREPGLGVYE. The CDR3 as a whole reads CASREPGLGVYEQYF.

This clone was observed many times. The CDR3 end falls 3 residues outside the read, so it is completed with the germline J gene. The rearrangement uses TRBV3-1 (or the pseudogene TRBV3-2) and TRBJ1-6; D might be TRBD1 (5 bases). Trimming removed 2 bases at V and 8 bases at J, with 16 bases between. This CDR3 spans 16 amino acids. Germline V gene data show CDR1 as LGHDT and CDR2 as YNNKEL (reference sequence). The chain's CDR3 is CASSQWTKGSDSPLHF. CDR3 DNA (partial): TGTGCCAGCAGCCAATGGACTAAGGGGTCGGATTCACCC.

A few counts support this clone. The read terminates 3 residues ahead of where the CDR3 ends, so the germline J gene completes it. The gene calls are TRBV6-4 and TRBJ1-2; 7 bases are a match to TRBD1. CDR1 and CDR2 (germline): MRHNA, SNTAGT. Trimming took 7 bases from V and 5 from J; bases not matched to a gene: 7. CDR3 length: 13 amino acids. CDR3 region: CASKGGAGYGYTF. The sequenced part of the CDR3 DNA is TGTGCCAGCAAAGGGGGCGCTGGATATGGC.

This clone turned up a few times. At one end the junction does not follow the germline gene, possibly because of a read error. The CDR3 is cut off 3 residues early in the read; its end comes from the germline J gene. The chain joins TRBV7-9 to TRBJ1-2; D not resolved. Germline loops: CDR1 SEHNR, CDR2 FQNEAQ (reference sequence). The CDR3 loop spans 13 amino acids. The CDR3 here is CSSSLEGWDGYTF. CDR3 bases read: TGTTCCAGCAGCTTAGAAGGGTGGGATGGC.

This clone appeared many times. The CDR3 end falls 3 residues outside the read, so it is completed with the germline J gene. The chain has TRBV29-1 and TRBJ1-5, with D maybe TRBD1 (6 bases). Trimming shortened V by 8 bases and J by 4 bases, and 12 bases separated the two germline ends. The length of the CDR3 is 12 residues. Germline V gives CDR1 SQVTM, CDR2 ANQGSEA. The CDR3 loop reads CSTRTDNQPQHF. CDR3 DNA (partial): TGCAGCACCAGGACAGATAATCAGCCC.

This clone showed up many times. The read is 3 residues too short to cover the CDR3 end, so that end is filled in from the germline J gene. The chain carries TRBV28 and TRBJ2-1; TRBD1 aligns across 9 bases. Germline V gene data show CDR1 as MDHEN and CDR2 as SYDVKM. J lost 2 bases, V lost 8 bases, and 7 bases had no gene match. This CDR3 has 15 amino acids. Incomplete CDR3 DNA: TGTGCCAGCCGGGACAGGGACACTGCCTACAATGAG. Protein product: CASRDRDTAYNE. In full, the CDR3 reads CASRDRDTAYNEQFF.

This clone has a count of ten or more. The CDR3 extends 3 residues past the end of the read, so its final part is completed from the germline J gene. The chain uses TRBV7-8 and TRBJ2-5, with 7 bases identical to TRBD2. The CDR3 consists of 15 residues. CDR1 and CDR2 from the germline V gene are SGHVS and FQNEAQ. Trimming removed 5 bases from V and 5 bases from J; junction bases left unmatched: 11. The covered CDR3 bases are TGTGCCAGCAGCGTCGGGGTGGGAGGGTTCGAGACC. Residues: CASSVGVGGFET. The whole CDR3 region reads CASSVGVGGFETQYF. The variable domain in full, with the rest retrieved from reference TRBV7-8 and TRBJ2-5, is GAGVSQSPRYKVAKRGQDVALRCDPISGHVSLFWYQQALGQGPEFLTYFQNEAQLDKSGLPSDRFFAERPEGSVSTLKIQRTQQEDSAVYLCASSVGVGGFETQYFGPGTRLLVL.

This clone has at least ten counts. The CDR3 goes on 3 residues after the read ends, and that part is filled in from the germline J gene. The J gene is TRBJ2-5, the V gene TRBV11-2; D might be TRBD1 (6 bases). Trimming cost V 3 bases and J 0 bases, with 8 bases left between them. CDR1 SGHAT and CDR2 FQNNGV come from the germline V gene. This CDR3 spans 14 amino acids. CDR3 protein: CASSLGHHQETQYF. The CDR3 DNA, read in part, is TGTGCCAGCAGCTTGGGACACCACCAAGAGACC.

This clone was observed many times. The read falls 3 residues short of the CDR3 end, and the missing part is taken from the germline J gene. V gene TRBV18 combines with J gene TRBJ2-7; TRBD1 agrees at 7 bases. The V gene's germline CDR1 is KGHSH and CDR2 LQKENI. The CDR3 runs to 13 residues. Germline trimming cut 6 bases from V and 3 bases from J; bases unmatched to any gene: 5. CDR3 protein: CASSLDRDYEQYF. The part of the CDR3 DNA that was read is TGTGCCAGCTCTCTTGACAGGGACTACGAG.

This clone occurred many times. The missing CDR3 end, 3 residues past where the read stops, is filled in from the germline J gene. This sequence joins TRBV2 and TRBJ2-3, with 7 bases lining up with TRBD1. The V gene end was trimmed by 6 bases and the J gene end by 2 bases; junction bases not matched to a gene: 5. From germline, CDR1 is SNHLY and CDR2 FYNNEI. There are 14 residues in the CDR3. CDR3 DNA (partial): TGTGCCAGCAGGACCGGGACAGTCACAGATACG. This gives the protein CASRTGTVTDT. The whole CDR3 sequence is CASRTGTVTDTQYF.

This clone was detected a few times. The CDR3 sequence: CASSFLDRGPDQPQHF. The part of the CDR3 DNA that was read is TGTGCCAGTAGTTTCCTAGACAGGGGACCCGATCAGCCC. The genes are TRBV19 and TRBJ1-5; 8 nucleotides match TRBD1. The read is 3 residues too short to cover the CDR3 end, so that end is filled in from the germline J gene. Germline values: CDR1 LNHDA, CDR2 SQIVND (reference sequence). This CDR3 is 16 amino acids long. V shed 5 bases and J 5 bases; nucleotides not matched to a gene: 11.

This clone was seen ten or more times. The read is 3 residues too short to cover the CDR3 end, so that end is filled in from the germline J gene. The chain carries TRBV30 and TRBJ2-7; the match to TRBD2 covers 11 bases. Germline CDR1 reads GTSNPN; CDR2 reads SVGIG (reference sequence). V lost 7 bases to trimming and J lost 2 bases; unmatched junction nucleotides: 7. CDR3 size: 14 residues. The sequenced part of the CDR3 DNA is TGTGCCTCTTGGGTAGCGGGAGGGCCCTACGAG. This sequence encodes CASWVAGGPYE. The complete CDR3 protein is CASWVAGGPYEQYF.

The table lists this clone with many counts. The read comes to an end 3 residues before the CDR3 does, leaving the germline J gene to fill in the end. The chain links TRBV18 to TRBJ1-5, with TRBD1 identical over 8 bases. The CDR3 consists of 15 residues. V lost 3 bases to trimming and J lost 4 bases; unmatched junction nucleotides: 5. CDR1 is KGHSH, CDR2 LQKENI, per germline. The CDR3 sequence: CASSPRGLENQPQHF. The DNA read from the CDR3 is TGTGCCAGCTCACCCAGGGGGCTTGAGAATCAGCCC.

This clone was detected a few times. The DNA ends 3 residues before the CDR3 does, and the rest of the CDR3 is filled in from the germline J gene. V is TRBV19 and J is TRBJ2-7; D is unresolved. CDR3 size: 14 residues. Trimming left V 5 bases short and J 0 bases short, with 11 bases between. Germline CDR1 LNHDA, CDR2 SQIVND (reference sequence). The CDR3: CASSEAANSYEQYF. The CDR3 DNA, read in part, is TGTGCCAGTAGTGAGGCGGCTAACTCCTACGAG.

Ten or more counts support this clone. The read terminates 3 residues ahead of where the CDR3 ends, so the germline J gene completes it. The chain couples TRBV20-1 to TRBJ2-5; 7 positions agree with TRBD2. This CDR3 region has 16 residues. CDR1 is DFQATT and CDR2 is SNEGSKA in the germline V gene (reference sequence). Unmatched junction bases numbered 14, after V lost 6 bases and J lost 1 base. The chain's CDR3 is CSAGGGSGVIQETQYF. The CDR3 bases that were read are TGCAGTGCGGGGGGGGGAAGCGGGGTTATCCAAGAGACC.

This clone was detected many times. From the germline J gene comes the end of the CDR3, since the read stops 3 residues before it. The chain is built from TRBV7-8 and TRBJ2-3, with a weak D call TRBD1 (6 bases). This CDR3 region has 12 residues. The V end lost 5 bases, the J end lost 4 bases, and 7 bases lay between the germline ends. Germline assignment: CDR1 SGHVS and CDR2 FQNEAQ. The covered CDR3 bases are TGTGCCAGCAGCACAGGGTCAGATACG. Translation: CASSTGSDT. The full CDR3 protein is CASSTGSDTQYF.